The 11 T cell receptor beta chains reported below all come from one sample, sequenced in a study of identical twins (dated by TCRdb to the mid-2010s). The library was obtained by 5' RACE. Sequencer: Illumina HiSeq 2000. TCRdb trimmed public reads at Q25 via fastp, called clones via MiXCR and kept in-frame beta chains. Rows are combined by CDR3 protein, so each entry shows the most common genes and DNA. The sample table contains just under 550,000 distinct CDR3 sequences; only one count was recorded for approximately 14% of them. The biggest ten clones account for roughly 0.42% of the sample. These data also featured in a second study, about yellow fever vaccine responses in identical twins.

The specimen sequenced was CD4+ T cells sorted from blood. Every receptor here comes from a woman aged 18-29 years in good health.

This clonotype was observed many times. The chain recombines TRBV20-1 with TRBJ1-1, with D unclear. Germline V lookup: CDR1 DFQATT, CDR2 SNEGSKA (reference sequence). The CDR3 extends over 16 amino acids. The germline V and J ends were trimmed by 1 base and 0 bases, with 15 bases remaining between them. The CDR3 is CSARGQVILMNTEAFF. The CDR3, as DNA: TGCAGTGCTAGAGGCCAGGTGATCTTAATGAACACTGAAGCTTTCTTT.

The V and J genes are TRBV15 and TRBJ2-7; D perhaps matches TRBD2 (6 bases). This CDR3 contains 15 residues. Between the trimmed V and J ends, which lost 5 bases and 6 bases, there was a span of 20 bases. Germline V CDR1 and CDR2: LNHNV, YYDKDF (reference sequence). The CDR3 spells CATSPRAGTGFEQYF. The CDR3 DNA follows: TGTGCCACCAGCCCTCGGGCGGGGACTGGGTTCGAGCAGTACTTC.

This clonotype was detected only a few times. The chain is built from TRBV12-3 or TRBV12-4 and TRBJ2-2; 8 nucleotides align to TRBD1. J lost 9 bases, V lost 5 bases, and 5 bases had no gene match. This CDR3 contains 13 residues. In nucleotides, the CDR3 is TGTGCCAGCAGTCGGCAGGGGGCCTGGGAGCTGTTTTTT. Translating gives CASSRQGAWELFF.

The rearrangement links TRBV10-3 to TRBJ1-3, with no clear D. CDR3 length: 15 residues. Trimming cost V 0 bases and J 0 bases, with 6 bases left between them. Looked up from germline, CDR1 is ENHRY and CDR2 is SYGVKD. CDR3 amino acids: CAISESQLSGNTIYF. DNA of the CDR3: TGTGCCATCAGTGAGTCACAGCTCTCTGGAAACACCATATATTTT.

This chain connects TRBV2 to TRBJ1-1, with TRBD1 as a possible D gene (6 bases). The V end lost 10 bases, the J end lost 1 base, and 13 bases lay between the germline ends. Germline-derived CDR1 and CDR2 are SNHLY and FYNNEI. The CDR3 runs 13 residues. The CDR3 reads CATLGQTNTEAFF. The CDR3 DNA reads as TGTGCCACCCTCGGACAGACGAACACTGAAGCTTTCTTT.

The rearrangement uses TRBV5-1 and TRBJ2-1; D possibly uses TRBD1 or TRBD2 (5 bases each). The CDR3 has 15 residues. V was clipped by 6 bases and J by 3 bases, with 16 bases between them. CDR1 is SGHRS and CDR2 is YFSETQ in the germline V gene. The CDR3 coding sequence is TGCGCCAGCAAGGAATCGGGGCTGCGCTACAATGAGCAGTTCTTC. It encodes CASKESGLRYNEQFF.

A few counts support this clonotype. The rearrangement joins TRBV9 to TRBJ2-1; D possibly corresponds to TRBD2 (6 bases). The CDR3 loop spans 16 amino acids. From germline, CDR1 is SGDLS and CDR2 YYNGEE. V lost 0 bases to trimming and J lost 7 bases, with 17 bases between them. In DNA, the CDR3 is TGTGCCAGCAGCGTAGCTTTTTTGGCGGGGAGTAATGAGCAGTTCTTC. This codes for CASSVAFLAGSNEQFF.

The CDR3 DNA reads as TGTGCCAGCAGTCGCGCAGCTCTCACAGGGGGCAAGCGGGAGACCCAGTACTTC. Translated, it gives CASSRAALTGGKRETQYF. The chain recombines TRBV5-6 with TRBJ2-5, with 9 nucleotides matching TRBD1. After removal of 5 bases from V and 5 bases from J, the junction contained 19 bases not matched to a gene. Germline CDR1 SGHDT, CDR2 YYEEEE. The CDR3 spans 18 residues.

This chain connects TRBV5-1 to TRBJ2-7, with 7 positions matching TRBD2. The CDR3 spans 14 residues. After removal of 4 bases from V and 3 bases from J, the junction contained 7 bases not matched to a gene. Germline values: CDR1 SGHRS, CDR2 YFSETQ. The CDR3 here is CASSQSGINYEQYF. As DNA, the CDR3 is TGCGCCAGCAGCCAAAGCGGGATCAACTACGAGCAGTACTTC.

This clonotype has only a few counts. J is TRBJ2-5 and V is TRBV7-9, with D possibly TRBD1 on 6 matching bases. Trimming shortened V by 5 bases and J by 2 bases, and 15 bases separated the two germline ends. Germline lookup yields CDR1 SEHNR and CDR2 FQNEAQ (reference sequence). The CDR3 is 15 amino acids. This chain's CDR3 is CASSEGQNFQETQYF. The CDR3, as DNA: TGTGCCAGCAGCGAAGGACAGAACTTTCAAGAGACCCAGTACTTC.

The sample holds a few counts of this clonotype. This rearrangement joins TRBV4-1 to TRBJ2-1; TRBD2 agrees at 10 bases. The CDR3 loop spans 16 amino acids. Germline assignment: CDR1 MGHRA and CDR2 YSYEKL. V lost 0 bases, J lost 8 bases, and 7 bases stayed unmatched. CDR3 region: CASSQDPSGSGDEQFF. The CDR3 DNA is TGCGCCAGCAGCCAAGATCCTAGCGGGAGTGGGGATGAGCAGTTCTTC.